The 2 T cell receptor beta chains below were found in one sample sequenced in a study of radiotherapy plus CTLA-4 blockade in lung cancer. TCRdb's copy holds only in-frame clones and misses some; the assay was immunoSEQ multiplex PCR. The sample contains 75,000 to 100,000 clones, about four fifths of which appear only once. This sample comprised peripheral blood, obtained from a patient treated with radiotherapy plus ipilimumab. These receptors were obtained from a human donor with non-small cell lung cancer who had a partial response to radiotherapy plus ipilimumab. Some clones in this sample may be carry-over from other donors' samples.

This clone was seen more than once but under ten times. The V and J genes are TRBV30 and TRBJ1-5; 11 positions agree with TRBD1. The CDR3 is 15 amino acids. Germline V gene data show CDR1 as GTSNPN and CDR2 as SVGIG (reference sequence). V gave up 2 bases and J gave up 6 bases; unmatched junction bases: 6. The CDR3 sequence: CAWSRGTGGGQPQHF. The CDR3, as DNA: TGTGCCTGGAGTCGGGGGACAGGGGGAGGTCAGCCCCAGCATTTT.

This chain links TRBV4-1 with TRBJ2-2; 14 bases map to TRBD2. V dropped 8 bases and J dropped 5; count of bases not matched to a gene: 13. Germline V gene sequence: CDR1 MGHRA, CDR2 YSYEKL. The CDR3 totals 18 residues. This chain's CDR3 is CASRPPTSGRAGTGELFF. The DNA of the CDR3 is TGCGCCAGCCGCCCCCCGACTAGCGGGAGGGCAGGGACCGGGGAGCTGTTTTTT.